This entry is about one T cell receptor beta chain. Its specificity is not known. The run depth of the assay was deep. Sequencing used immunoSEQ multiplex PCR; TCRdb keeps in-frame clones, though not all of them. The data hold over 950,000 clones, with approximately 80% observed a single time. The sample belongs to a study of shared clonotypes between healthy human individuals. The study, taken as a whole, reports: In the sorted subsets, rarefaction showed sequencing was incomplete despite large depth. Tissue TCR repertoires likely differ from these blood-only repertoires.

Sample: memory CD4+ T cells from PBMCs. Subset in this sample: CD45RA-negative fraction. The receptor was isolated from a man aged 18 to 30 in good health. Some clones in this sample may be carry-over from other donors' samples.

The CDR3 loop is CASSSKTSGSAGELFF. The DNA for the CDR3 is TGTGCCAGCAGCTCAAAGACTAGCGGGAGCGCCGGGGAGCTGTTTTTT. This chain links TRBV9 with TRBJ2-2; 12 positions match TRBD2. The CDR3 runs to 16 residues. V lost 4 bases and J lost 6; bases outside the gene matches: 7. In germline, CDR1 is SGDLS, CDR2 YYNGEE.